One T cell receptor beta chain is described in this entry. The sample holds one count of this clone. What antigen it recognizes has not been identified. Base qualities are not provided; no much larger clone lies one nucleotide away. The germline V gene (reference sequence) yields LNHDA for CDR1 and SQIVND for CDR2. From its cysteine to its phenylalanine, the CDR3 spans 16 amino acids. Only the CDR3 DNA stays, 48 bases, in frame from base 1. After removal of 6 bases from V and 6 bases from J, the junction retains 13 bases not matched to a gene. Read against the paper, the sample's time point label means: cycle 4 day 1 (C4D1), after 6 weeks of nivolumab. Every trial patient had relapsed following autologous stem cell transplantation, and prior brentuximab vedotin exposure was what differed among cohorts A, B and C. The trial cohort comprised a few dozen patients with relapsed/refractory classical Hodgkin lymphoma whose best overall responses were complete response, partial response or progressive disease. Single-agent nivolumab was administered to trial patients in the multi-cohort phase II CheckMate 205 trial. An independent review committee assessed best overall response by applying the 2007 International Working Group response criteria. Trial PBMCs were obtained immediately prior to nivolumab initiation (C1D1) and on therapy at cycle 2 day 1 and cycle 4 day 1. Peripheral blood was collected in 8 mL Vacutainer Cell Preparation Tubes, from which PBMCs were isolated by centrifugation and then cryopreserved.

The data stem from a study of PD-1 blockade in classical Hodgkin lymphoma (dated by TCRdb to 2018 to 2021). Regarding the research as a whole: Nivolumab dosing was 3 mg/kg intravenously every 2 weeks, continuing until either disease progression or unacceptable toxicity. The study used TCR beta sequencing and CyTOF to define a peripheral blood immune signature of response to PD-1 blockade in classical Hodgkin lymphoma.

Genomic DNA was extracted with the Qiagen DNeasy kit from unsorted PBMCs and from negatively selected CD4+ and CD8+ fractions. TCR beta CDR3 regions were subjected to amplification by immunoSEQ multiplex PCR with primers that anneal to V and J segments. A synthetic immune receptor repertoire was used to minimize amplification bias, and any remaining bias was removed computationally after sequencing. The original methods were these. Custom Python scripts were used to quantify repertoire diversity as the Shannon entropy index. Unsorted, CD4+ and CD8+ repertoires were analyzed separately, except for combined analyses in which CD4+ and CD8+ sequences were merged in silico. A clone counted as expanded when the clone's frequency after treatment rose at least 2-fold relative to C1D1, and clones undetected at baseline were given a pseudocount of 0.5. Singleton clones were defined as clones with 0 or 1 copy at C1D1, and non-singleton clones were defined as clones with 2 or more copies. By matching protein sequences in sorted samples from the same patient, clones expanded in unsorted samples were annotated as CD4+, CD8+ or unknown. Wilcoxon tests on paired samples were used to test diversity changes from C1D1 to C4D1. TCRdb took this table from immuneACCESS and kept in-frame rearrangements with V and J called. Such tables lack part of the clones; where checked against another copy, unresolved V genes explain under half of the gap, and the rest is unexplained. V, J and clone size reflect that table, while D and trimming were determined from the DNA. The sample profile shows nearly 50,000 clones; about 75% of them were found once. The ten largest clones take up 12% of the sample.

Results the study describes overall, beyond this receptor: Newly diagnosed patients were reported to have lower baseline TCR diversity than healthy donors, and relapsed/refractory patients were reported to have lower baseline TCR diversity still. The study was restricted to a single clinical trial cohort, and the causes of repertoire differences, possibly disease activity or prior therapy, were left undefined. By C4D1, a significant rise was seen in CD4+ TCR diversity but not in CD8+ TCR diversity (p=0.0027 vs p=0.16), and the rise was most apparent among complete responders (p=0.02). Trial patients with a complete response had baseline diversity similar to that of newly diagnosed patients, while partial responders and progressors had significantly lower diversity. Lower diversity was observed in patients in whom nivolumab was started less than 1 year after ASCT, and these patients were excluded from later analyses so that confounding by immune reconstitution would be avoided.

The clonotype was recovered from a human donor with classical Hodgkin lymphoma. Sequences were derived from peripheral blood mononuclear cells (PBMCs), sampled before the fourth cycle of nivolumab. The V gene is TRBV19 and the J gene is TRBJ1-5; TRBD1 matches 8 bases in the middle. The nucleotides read TGTGCCAGTAGCCCCAGGGGTCAGGGGGCCGGTCAGCCCCAGCATTTT. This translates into CASSPRGQGAGQPQHF.